This T cell receptor (beta chain) was sequenced in a study of PD-1 blockade in classical Hodgkin lymphoma. Overall study context: Patients received nivolumab 3 mg/kg intravenously every 2 weeks.

Broader study findings: The authors have not defined what causes the repertoire differences, possibly disease activity or prior therapy. The study reported lower baseline TCR diversity in newly diagnosed patients than in healthy donors. The study found complete responders had baseline diversity similar to newly diagnosed patients.

Of note for this clone: What it binds is unknown.

The germline gives CDR1 MNHNS, CDR2 SASEGT. The CDR3 contains 13 residues. Trimming took 1 base from V and 6 from J, leaving 9 bases between them. TCRdb's copy holds only in-frame clones and misses some; the assay was immunoSEQ multiplex PCR. This table has approximately 160,000 clones, around 84% appearing once. Relapses following autologous stem cell transplantation were seen in all patients, with brentuximab vedotin exposure varying. This clonotype was sampled from a human donor with classical Hodgkin lymphoma. This chain uses TRBV6-1 with TRBJ1-2; D may be TRBD1 (6 bases). Here the sequenced sample was peripheral blood mononuclear cells (PBMCs), taken before the second cycle of nivolumab. CDR3 coding DNA: TGTGCCAGCAGTGAAGTAACAGGGAATGGCTACACCTTC. It translates to CASSEVTGNGYTF.